This is a list of T cell receptor beta chains from one sample in a study of CD8 T cells in ankylosing spondylitis. MiXCR, applied by TCRdb to the 5' RACE reads, yields one record per CDR3 protein. The repertoire holds 250,000 to 400,000 distinct CDR3 sequences, 11% seen once, with roughly 9% in the top ten. Source material: blood, either unsorted or a sorted T cell fraction (not recorded which). All receptors come from a female donor with ankylosing spondylitis or in good health (not recorded which). The CDR3 runs from the conserved cysteine through the conserved F or W. Fields, in order: D gene, V gene, J gene, clone size, CDR3 protein, CDR3 DNA. D genes are given only for firm matches. Clone size is given for some rows only: seen once, a few or many times, or a class if the clone is expanded.

D gene: -
V gene: TRBV12-3/TRBV12-4
J gene: TRBJ1-4
clone size: many
CDR3 protein: CASSPGDTWVGLFF
CDR3 DNA: TGTGCCAGCAGCCCCGGAGACACCTGGGTGGGACTGTTTTTT

D gene: -
V gene: TRBV10-3
J gene: TRBJ2-2
clone size: many
CDR3 protein: CAIKPTADTGELFF
CDR3 DNA: TGTGCCATCAAGCCGACAGCAGACACCGGGGAGCTGTTTTTT

D gene: -
V gene: TRBV7-2
J gene: TRBJ2-5
clone size: many
CDR3 protein: CASSRGRSEVTQYF
CDR3 DNA: TGTGCCAGCAGTAGAGGGAGGAGTGAGGTGACCCAGTACTTC

D gene: -
V gene: TRBV5-1
J gene: TRBJ2-2
clone size: few
CDR3 protein: CASSLNIGELFF
CDR3 DNA: TGCGCCAGCAGCTTAAATATCGGGGAGCTGTTTTTT

D gene: TRBD1
V gene: TRBV6-5
J gene: TRBJ2-5
clone size: many
CDR3 protein: CASIKGTGGRETQYF
CDR3 DNA: TGTGCCAGCATTAAGGGGACAGGAGGGAGAGAGACCCAGTACTTC

D gene: -
V gene: TRBV7-6
J gene: TRBJ2-1
clone size: many
CDR3 protein: CASSLGRGNYNEQFF
CDR3 DNA: TGTGCCAGCAGCTTAGGGAGGGGAAACTACAATGAGCAGTTCTTC

D gene: TRBD2
V gene: TRBV7-2
J gene: TRBJ2-1
clone size: many
CDR3 protein: CASRDRDYYNEQFF
CDR3 DNA: TGTGCCAGTCGCGACCGGGACTACTACAATGAGCAGTTCTTC

D gene: -
V gene: TRBV24-1
J gene: TRBJ2-1
clone size: few
CDR3 protein: CATSALRDNEQFF
CDR3 DNA: TGTGCCACCAGTGCTCTGCGGGACAATGAGCAGTTCTTC

D gene: TRBD2
V gene: TRBV2
J gene: TRBJ2-1
clone size: -
CDR3 protein: CAFCPGASGRSSYNEQFF
CDR3 DNA: TGTGCCTTCTGTCCCGGCGCTAGCGGAAGGAGCTCCTACAATGAGCAGTTCTTC

D gene: TRBD1
V gene: TRBV15
J gene: TRBJ2-3
clone size: few
CDR3 protein: CAAGTGGTDTQYF
CDR3 DNA: TGTGCCGCCGGGACAGGGGGAACAGATACGCAGTATTTT

D gene: TRBD2
V gene: TRBV20-1
J gene: TRBJ2-1
clone size: many
CDR3 protein: CSARDLTSDTDEQFF
CDR3 DNA: TGCAGTGCTAGAGATCTAACTAGCGATACCGATGAGCAGTTCTTC

D gene: -
V gene: TRBV20-1
J gene: TRBJ2-7
clone size: many
CDR3 protein: CSAQEGARSYEQYF
CDR3 DNA: TGCAGTGCTCAAGAGGGTGCTAGGTCCTACGAGCAGTACTTC

D gene: -
V gene: TRBV5-1
J gene: TRBJ2-2
clone size: few
CDR3 protein: CASSLVGETTGELFF
CDR3 DNA: TGCGCCAGCAGCTTGGTGGGGGAAACCACCGGGGAGCTGTTTTTT

D gene: TRBD1
V gene: TRBV7-9
J gene: TRBJ2-7
clone size: few
CDR3 protein: CASSPRDRVSYEQYF
CDR3 DNA: TGTGCCAGCAGCCCCCGGGACAGAGTTTCCTACGAGCAGTACTTC